Presented here are 25 T cell receptor beta chains from one specimen sequenced in a study of early T cells in non-severe SARS-CoV-2 infection. TCRdb analysed the 5' RACE reads with MiXCR anew, one entry per CDR3 protein. Altogether around 76,000 distinct CDR3 sequences are present, approximately 15% being singletons, with the ten largest covering 3% to 4.5%. Sequenced material: whole blood, taken at baseline. The receptors originated from an adult who was a healthcare worker with PCR-confirmed SARS-CoV-2 infection or an uninfected control (not recorded which).

The V and J genes are TRBV10-3 and TRBJ2-7; no reliable D call. CDR1 ENHRY and CDR2 SYGVKD come from the germline V gene. This CDR3 has 11 residues. V was trimmed by 4 bases and J by 6 bases, leaving 7 bases between them. The CDR3 DNA is TGTGCCATCAGTGGCTCAGGCGAGCAGTACTTC. Encoded protein: CAISGSGEQYF.

This clonotype has only a few counts. The chain links TRBV9 to TRBJ2-5; 7 positions match TRBD1. J lost 0 bases, V lost 4 bases, and 9 bases had no gene match. Germline CDR1 and CDR2: SGDLS and YYNGEE. The CDR3 runs to 16 residues. This chain's CDR3 is CASSLGQATYQETQYF. CDR3 sequence (DNA): TGTGCCAGCAGCCTTGGACAGGCTACGTACCAAGAGACCCAGTACTTC.

The chain carries TRBV27 and TRBJ2-5; D gene uncertain. Germline values: CDR1 MNHEY, CDR2 SMNVEV (reference sequence). The length of the CDR3 is 16 residues. V was clipped by 2 bases and J by 6 bases, with 19 bases between them. This CDR3 is CASSLGLYPEGQTQYF. The CDR3 nucleotides are TGTGCCAGCAGTTTAGGGCTCTATCCAGAAGGACAGACCCAGTACTTC.

This clonotype was picked up a small number of times. The V call is TRBV24-1, the J call TRBJ2-5; 7 bases match TRBD1. The CDR3 has 14 residues. Germline-derived CDR1 and CDR2 are KGHDR and SFDVKD. Trimming at V came to 8 bases and at J to 5 bases, leaving 10 bases not matched to a gene. Written as DNA, the CDR3 is TGTGCCACCAAGTTACAGGGGAAATGGGAGACCCAGTACTTC. This gives the protein CATKLQGKWETQYF.

The sample holds many counts of this clonotype. This chain connects TRBV3-1 to TRBJ1-1; D remains ambiguous. V gave up 3 bases and J gave up 5 bases, with 4 bases separating them. The length of the CDR3 is 11 residues. The germline gives CDR1 LGHDT, CDR2 YNNKEL (reference sequence). CDR3 sequence: CASSHSTEAFF. The CDR3 bases are TGTGCCAGCAGCCACTCAACTGAAGCTTTCTTT.

The V and J genes are TRBV28 and TRBJ2-1, with D perhaps assigned TRBD1 or TRBD2 (6 bases each). V was shortened by 3 bases and J by 6 bases, with 18 bases between the two germline ends. The CDR3 runs 16 residues. Germline CDR1 MDHEN, CDR2 SYDVKM. The chain's CDR3 is CASSFGGGAPGNEQFF. CDR3 DNA sequence: TGTGCCAGCAGTTTCGGGGGCGGAGCCCCAGGCAATGAGCAGTTCTTC.

The J gene is TRBJ1-1, the V gene TRBV2, with D tentatively TRBD1 (6 bases). CDR3 length: 13 residues. The ends were cut back, 7 bases at V and 5 bases at J, with 14 bases in the middle. Germline lookup yields CDR1 SNHLY and CDR2 FYNNEI. The CDR3 region has the DNA TGTGCCAGCAATCAGGGGATTGGGACTGAAGCTTTCTTT. It yields the protein CASNQGIGTEAFF.

This chain connects TRBV13 to TRBJ2-7, with D unclear. CDR3 size: 13 residues. Germline CDR1 is PRHDT and CDR2 is FYEKMQ (reference sequence). Trimming removed 5 bases at V and 6 bases at J, with 14 bases between. The CDR3 loop reads CASSPSTNFEQYF. CDR3 in DNA: TGTGCCAGCAGCCCATCGACGAATTTCGAGCAGTACTTC.

This clonotype has more than one count but fewer than ten. The chain recombines TRBV2 with TRBJ2-5; 9 bases are shared with TRBD2. The CDR3 covers 15 residues. Germline CDR1 SNHLY, CDR2 FYNNEI. J gave up 3 bases and V 2 bases, and 4 bases lay outside the gene matches. Here the CDR3 reads CASSESVAGEETQYF. CDR3 in DNA: TGTGCCAGCAGTGAATCAGTAGCGGGAGAAGAGACCCAGTACTTC.

The V gene is TRBV30, the J gene TRBJ1-2; D unresolved. Trimming took 0 bases from V and 5 from J, leaving 7 bases between them. The CDR3 contains 12 residues. Germline lookup yields CDR1 GTSNPN and CDR2 SVGIG (reference sequence). The CDR3 sequence is CAWSVSQYGYTF. Here the CDR3 DNA reads TGTGCCTGGAGTGTGTCACAGTATGGCTACACCTTC.

The chain carries TRBV28 and TRBJ2-4; 7 bases align to TRBD2. The germline V gene encodes CDR1 MDHEN and CDR2 SYDVKM. The CDR3 covers 16 residues. V lost 6 bases, J lost 0 bases, and 8 bases stayed unmatched. CDR3 in amino acids: CASSLGRAGAKNIQYF. The CDR3 DNA sequence: TGTGCCAGCAGCCTGGGGAGGGCGGGAGCCAAAAACATTCAGTACTTC.

This clonotype was detected a few times. This chain links TRBV20-1 with TRBJ2-5; perhaps TRBD2 as D (6 bases). Germline CDR1 DFQATT, CDR2 SNEGSKA (reference sequence). Trimming cost V 2 bases and J 5 bases, with 15 bases left between them. The CDR3 is 14 amino acids. Here the CDR3 DNA reads TGCAGTGCTAGACCCCCCACAGGAGGGGAGACCCAGTACTTC. Protein product: CSARPPTGGETQYF.

This clonotype was seen more than once but under ten times. The chain carries TRBV5-1 and TRBJ2-5; D is perhaps TRBD2 (5 bases). The CDR3 runs 14 residues. Trimming removed 3 bases from V and 5 bases from J, with 14 bases in between. Germline CDR1 reads SGHRS; CDR2 reads YFSETQ. This CDR3 reads CASSSLGGDETQYF. DNA for the CDR3: TGCGCCAGCAGCTCCCTTGGAGGAGATGAGACCCAGTACTTC.

This clonotype was seen more than once but under ten times. The gene calls are TRBV29-1 and TRBJ2-5; D ambiguous. CDR1 SQVTM and CDR2 ANQGSEA come from the germline V gene. V was clipped by 0 bases and J by 7 bases, with 6 bases between them. This CDR3 is 11 amino acids long. CDR3 in amino acids: CSVEELRTQYF. CDR3 sequence (DNA): TGCAGCGTTGAAGAGCTAAGGACCCAGTACTTC.

This clonotype was found many times. The genes are TRBV18 and TRBJ2-7; TRBD2 aligns across 9 bases. Trimming removed 4 bases from V and 1 base from J; junction bases left unmatched: 2. Germline CDR1 is KGHSH and CDR2 is LQKENI. The CDR3 sequence is 14 residues long. CDR3 DNA: TGTGCCAGCTCACTCAGCGGGGGGTCCTACGAGCAGTACTTC. Translation: CASSLSGGSYEQYF. Combining the CDR3 with reference TRBV18 and TRBJ2-7 gives the whole variable domain NAGVMQNPRHLVRRRGQEARLRCSPMKGHSHVYWYRQLPEEGLKFMVYLQKENIIDESGMPKERFSAEFPKEGPSILRIQQVVRGDSAAYFCASSLSGGSYEQYFGPGTRLTVT.

This chain links TRBV18 with TRBJ2-7, with unresolved D. Germline V CDR1 and CDR2: KGHSH, LQKENI. V was shortened by 2 bases and J by 6 bases, with 14 bases between the two germline ends. This CDR3 has 14 amino acids. DNA for the CDR3: TGTGCCAGCTCACCAGGGTTTGGGGTATCCGAGCAGTACTTC. The encoded protein is CASSPGFGVSEQYF.

This clonotype appeared many times. The chain joins TRBV7-9 to TRBJ2-2, with D perhaps matching TRBD1 or TRBD2 (5 bases each). This CDR3 region has 15 residues. The ends were cut back, 5 bases at V and 6 bases at J, with 16 bases in the middle. CDR1 is SEHNR, CDR2 FQNEAQ, per germline (reference sequence). The CDR3 region is CASSPSRGDAGELFF. CDR3 DNA sequence: TGTGCCAGCAGCCCCTCAAGAGGGGATGCCGGGGAGCTGTTTTTT.

This clonotype turned up a few times. The chain employs TRBV24-1 and TRBJ2-3, with TRBD2 matching 14 bases. The trim removed 7 bases at V and 2 bases at J, leaving 22 bases unmatched. The CDR3 has 22 amino acids. The germline V gene encodes CDR1 KGHDR and CDR2 SFDVKD. In DNA, the CDR3 is TGTGCCACCAGCGGACAGAGTAGACCGGGACTAGCGGGAGAAGGCCCCACAGATACGCAGTATTTT. It yields the protein CATSGQSRPGLAGEGPTDTQYF.

The V call is TRBV7-2, the J call TRBJ2-7, with 10 bases fitting TRBD2. After removal of 6 bases from V and 4 bases from J, the junction contained 6 bases not matched to a gene. The CDR3 has 14 amino acids. CDR1 and CDR2 from the germline V gene are SGHTA and FQGNSA. The CDR3 nucleotides read TGTGCCAGCAGTTTCGCTAGCGGGAGTTACGAGCAGTACTTC. Translation: CASSFASGSYEQYF.

A few counts support this clonotype. The chain recombines TRBV7-9 with TRBJ2-7; 11 bases line up with TRBD2. Germline-derived CDR1 and CDR2 are SEHNR and FQNEAQ (reference sequence). V was clipped by 6 bases and J by 6 bases; unmatched bases: 7. The CDR3 loop spans 14 amino acids. DNA of the CDR3: TGTGCCAGCAGTTCACTAGCGGGGGCTTCCGAGCAGTACTTC. Its translation is CASSSLAGASEQYF. Variable domain in full (rest from reference TRBV7-9 and TRBJ2-7): DTGVSQNPRHKITKRGQNVTFRCDPISEHNRLYWYRQTLGQGPEFLTYFQNEAQLEKSRLLSDRFSAERPKGSFSTLEIQRTEQGDSAMYLCASSSLAGASEQYFGPGTRLTVT.

V is TRBV5-1 and J is TRBJ1-1, with unresolved D. This CDR3 has 14 residues. Germline V gene data show CDR1 as SGHRS and CDR2 as YFSETQ. The V end was cut by 4 bases, the J end by 0 bases, with 10 bases between. CDR3 nucleotide sequence: TGCGCCAGCAGCGAAGTTACATTGAACACTGAAGCTTTCTTT. This codes for CASSEVTLNTEAFF.

This clonotype was recorded at least ten times. The chain uses TRBV20-1 and TRBJ1-1; D might be TRBD1 (6 bases). The germline V gene encodes CDR1 DFQATT and CDR2 SNEGSKA (reference sequence). The CDR3 consists of 14 residues. V gave up 6 bases and J gave up 0 bases, with 14 bases separating them. The CDR3 protein is CSAIGGEMNTEAFF. The CDR3 nucleotides are TGCAGTGCAATAGGGGGGGAGATGAACACTGAAGCTTTCTTT.

This clonotype was seen only a few times. J is TRBJ2-3 and V is TRBV10-3, with 7 bases lining up with TRBD2. Germline CDR1 and CDR2: ENHRY and SYGVKD. This CDR3 has 14 amino acids. V shed 8 bases and J 6 bases; nucleotides not matched to a gene: 11. The CDR3 DNA reads as TGTGCCATCGGCTTGTCGGGGAGGGTGGATACGCAGTATTTT. This translates into CAIGLSGRVDTQYF.

At least ten counts were recorded for this clonotype. DNA of the CDR3: TGTGCCAGCAGCCCCACTCAAAGTTATTCACCCCTCCACTTT. Its translation is CASSPTQSYSPLHF. The J gene is TRBJ1-6, the V gene TRBV7-2; D call uncertain. V dropped 5 bases and J dropped 8 bases, with 13 bases sitting between them. Germline-derived CDR1 and CDR2 are SGHTA and FQGNSA. The CDR3 is made up of 14 amino acids.

The gene calls are TRBV18 and TRBJ2-1, with a possible D match to TRBD1 (5 bases). CDR3 size: 13 residues. Germline values: CDR1 KGHSH, CDR2 LQKENI. V was pared by 4 bases and J by 8 bases, with 12 bases between. Here the CDR3 DNA reads TGTGCCAGCTCACAGATCAAAGGGGATGAGCAGTTCTTC. It is translated as CASSQIKGDEQFF.